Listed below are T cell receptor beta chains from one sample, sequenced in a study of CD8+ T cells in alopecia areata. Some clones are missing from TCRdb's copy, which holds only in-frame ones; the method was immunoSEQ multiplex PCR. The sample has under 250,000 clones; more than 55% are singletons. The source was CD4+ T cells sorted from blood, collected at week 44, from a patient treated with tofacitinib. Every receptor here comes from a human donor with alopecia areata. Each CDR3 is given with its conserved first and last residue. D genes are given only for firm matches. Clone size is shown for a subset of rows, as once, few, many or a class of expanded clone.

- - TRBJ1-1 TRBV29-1 TGCAGCGTAGCCGGGATAAACACTGAAGCTTTCTTT CSVAGINTEAFF
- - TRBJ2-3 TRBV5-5 TGTGCCAGTGGTGGGGTCCCGGGGACAGATACGCAGTATTTT CASGGVPGTDTQYF
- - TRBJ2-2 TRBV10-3 TGTGCCATCAGTGAGGTCATGGCCTCCGGGGAGCTGTTTTTT CAISEVMASGELFF
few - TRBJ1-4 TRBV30 TGTGCCTGGAGTCGGGGAAACAATCGAAAACTGTTTTTT CAWSRGNNRKLFF
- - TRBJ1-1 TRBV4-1 TGCGCCAGCAGCCAAGATCAACTAGGAGTGAACACTGAAGCTTTCTTT CASSQDQLGVNTEAFF
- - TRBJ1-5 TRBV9 TGTGCCAGCAGCAAAGAGAATAGCAATCAGCCCCAGCATTTT CASSKENSNQPQHF
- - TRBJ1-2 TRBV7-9 TGTGCCAGCAGCTTAAGTCAGGCGAGTGGCTACACCTTC CASSLSQASGYTF
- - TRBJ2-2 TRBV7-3 TGTGCCAGCAGCTTACTGGCCAACACCGGGGAGCTGTTTTTT CASSLLANTGELFF
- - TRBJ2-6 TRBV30 TGTGCCTGGGGCCCCCGACGGGCTGGGGCCAACGTCCTGACTTTC CAWGPRRAGANVLTF
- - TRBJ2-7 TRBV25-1 TGTGCCAGCAGTGCCAGACAGGACTCCTACGAGCAGTACTTC CASSARQDSYEQYF
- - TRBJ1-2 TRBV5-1 TGCGCCAGCAGCCCATCAATGGGTAGGGTCGGGAACTATGGCTACACCTTC CASSPSMGRVGNYGYTF
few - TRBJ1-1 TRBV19 TGTGCCAGTAGTTCCCGGGCCATGTCGAACACTGAAGCTTTCTTT CASSSRAMSNTEAFF
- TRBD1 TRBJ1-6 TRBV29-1 TGCAGCGCACGGACAGGGAGCTCCTATAATTCACCCCTCCACTTT CSARTGSSYNSPLHF
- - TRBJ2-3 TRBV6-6 TGTGCCAGCAGTGATCACACTAGGCAGTATTTT CASSDHTRQYF
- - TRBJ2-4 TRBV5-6 TGTGCCAGCAGCCTAGTTGGAGAAGCCAAAAACATTCAGTACTTC CASSLVGEAKNIQYF
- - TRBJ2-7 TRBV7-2 TGTGCCAGCAGCTTAGGAAACGCGGCGGACGAGCAGTACTTC CASSLGNAADEQYF
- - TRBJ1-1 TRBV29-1 TGCAGCGTCGTGCCGGGACCTACGAACACTGAAGCTTTCTTT CSVVPGPTNTEAFF
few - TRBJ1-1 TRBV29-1 TGCAGCGTTGACCACACAGAAGCTTTCTTT CSVDHTEAFF
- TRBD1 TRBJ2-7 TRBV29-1 TGCAGCGTTCAACAGGGGGCCTACGAGCAGTACTTC CSVQQGAYEQYF
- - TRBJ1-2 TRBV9 TGTGCCAGCAGCGTAGGGCCAGGCCATGGCTACACCTTC CASSVGPGHGYTF
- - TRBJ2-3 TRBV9 TGTGCCAGCAGCCCCACAAGTGCAGATACGCAGTATTTT CASSPTSADTQYF
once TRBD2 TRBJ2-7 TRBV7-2 TGTGCCAGCAGTCCTATAATAGCGGGGGGAAACGAGCAGTACTTC CASSPIIAGGNEQYF
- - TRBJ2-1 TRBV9 TGTGCCAGCAGCGTAGGTATCGTGAAGGCCCCGTACAATGAGCAGTTCTTC CASSVGIVKAPYNEQFF
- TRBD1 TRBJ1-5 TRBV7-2 TGTGCCAGCGGGTGGACAGGGCAGGATCAGCCCCAGCATTTT CASGWTGQDQPQHF
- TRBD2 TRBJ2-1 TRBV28 TGTGCCAGCAGTTTAGACGGGGGGGCCTTTGAGCAGTTCTTC CASSLDGGAFEQFF
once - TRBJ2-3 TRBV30 TGTGCCTGGAGTGACCAAGCGACAGATACGCAGTATTTT CAWSDQATDTQYF
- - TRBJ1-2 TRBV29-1 TGCAGCGTTGGAGACAGAGAAGGCTACACCTTC CSVGDREGYTF
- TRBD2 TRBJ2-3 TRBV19 TGTGCCAGTAGTCCGCGGACTAGCGGGGGACGAGATACGCAGTATTTT CASSPRTSGGRDTQYF
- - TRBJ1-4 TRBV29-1 TGCAGCGGGACCCTCGGTAGTAATGAAAAACTGTTTTTT CSGTLGSNEKLFF
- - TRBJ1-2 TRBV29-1 TGCAGCGTTGATACCAGGGGCTACACCTTC CSVDTRGYTF
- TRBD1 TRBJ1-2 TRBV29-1 TGCAGCGTTGAAGGGGGGACAGGGATCTATGGCTACACCTTC CSVEGGTGIYGYTF
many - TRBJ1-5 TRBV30 TGTGCCTGGAGCCCAGGCGACGTGGAGCCCCAGCATTTT CAWSPGDVEPQHF
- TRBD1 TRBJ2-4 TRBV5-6 TGTGCCAGCAGCTTCCCCGACAGGGCAAACATTCAGTACTTC CASSFPDRANIQYF
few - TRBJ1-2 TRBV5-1 TGCGCCAGCAGCTTGGCCGTGGCAAATACTTATGGCTACACCTTC CASSLAVANTYGYTF
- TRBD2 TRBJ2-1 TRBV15 TGTGCCACCAGCAGTGCTAGCGGGGCCTACAATGAGCAGTTCTTC CATSSASGAYNEQFF
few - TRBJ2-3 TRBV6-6 TGTGCAAGCCGGAGATCCACAGATACGCAGTATTTT CASRRSTDTQYF
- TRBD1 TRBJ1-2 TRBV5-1 TGCGCCAGCAGCTCCCAGGGGGGCGATGGCTACACCTTC CASSSQGGDGYTF
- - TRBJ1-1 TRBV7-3 TGTGCCAGCAGCTTAACGGTCGGAAACACTGAAGCTTTCTTT CASSLTVGNTEAFF
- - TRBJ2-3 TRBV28 TGTGCCAGCAGTCAGGGGGGTAGCACAGATACGCAGTATTTT CASSQGGSTDTQYF
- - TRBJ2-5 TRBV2 TGTGCCAGCAGTGACTTTAACACGGAGACCCAGTACTTC CASSDFNTETQYF